The source of this T cell receptor (beta chain) is a study of T-cell memory formation after mild COVID-19 (dated by TCRdb to the early 2020s). Context from the whole study: TCR sequence clusters from the two donors were found to be largely donor specific. T-cell clones expanding and contracting after mild COVID-19 in a couple of donors were tracked by longitudinal TCRalpha and TCRbeta repertoire sequencing. Two young, previously healthy adult volunteers, one female and one male, were included in the cohort.

The sequencer was an Illumina NovaSeq 6000. cDNA libraries for TCRalpha and TCRbeta were prepared by 5'RACE using constant-segment primers, with sample barcodes and unique molecular identifiers added. RNA was extracted from every sample with Trizol reagent. Library amplification was performed in two PCR steps, and a second sample barcode and Illumina TruSeq adapters were introduced in the second step. Libraries were sequenced on an Illumina NovaSeq with 2 x 150 bp paired-end reads. As for how the authors treated the data: With migec v1.2.7, reads were demultiplexed and then collapsed into UMI-guided consensus sequences. Using mixcr v2.1.11, the UMI consensuses were aligned to TRA and TRB V and J templates and assembled into clonotypes. Clonotypes were classified as expanded or contracted when called significant by both edgeR and NoisET, with noise models trained on biological replicates. For edgeR calls, the cutoffs were a false discovery rate-adjusted p below 0.01 and a log2 fold-change threshold of 1. As an exploratory analysis of dynamics, PCA with hierarchical clustering was applied to max-normalized trajectories of the 1000 most abundant clonotypes. Separately sequenced CD4+ and CD8+ repertoires were used to assign a CD4 or CD8 phenotype to each responding clone. In TCRdb, the public reads were trimmed at Q25 with fastp and aligned with MiXCR, with productive beta chains retained. Rows with one shared CDR3 protein collapse into an entry with the most common genes and DNA. The authors' filters were not applied to this entry. A total of hundreds of thousands of distinct CDR3 sequences appear in this sample, 15% to 20% of them only once. The ten largest clones represent just over 8% of the sample.

Ficoll-Paque density gradient centrifugation was the method used to isolate PBMCs. This clonotype was picked up a small number of times. Its antigen is still unknown. No base quality values were provided; no much bigger clone lies one nucleotide off. Summary of the overall study and its limitations: Clones contracting from day 15 to 85 had balanced CD4/CD8 phenotypes, while a second wave expanding from day 15 to 37 was biased towards CD4+. Only a couple of mild cases were covered by the study, and larger cohorts that include severe cases with pre-infection samples were considered necessary. Contracting CD4+ clones were found mainly in CM and EM memory subsets, while CD8+ clones were enriched in EMRA. The detection of some responding clones in pre-infection memory suggests that pre-existing cross-reactive memory T cells joined the SARS-CoV-2 response. SARS-CoV-2 specificity of the second-wave clones peaking on day 37 was not confirmed.

The germline V gene yields SGHRS for CDR1 and YFSETQ for CDR2. Germline trimming: 0 bases from V, 2 bases from J; junction bases outside gene matches: 1. The CDR3 sequence holds 16 residues, the cysteine and phenylalanine included. CDR3 DNA is the only sequence kept; it has 48 bases, read in frame from the first base. The TCR originated in an adult woman who had mild COVID-19 (a few samples of this study predate the infection). The sample titles of this study are shuffled in the database, so cell type and time point are left out; the donor was told from shared clones. This receptor chain uses TRBV5-1 and TRBJ2-7, and TRBD2 matches 14 of the central bases. The specimen sequenced was PBMCs or a T cell subset sorted from them (not recorded which). In nucleotides, the sequence is TGCGCCAGCAGCTTGGGGGGACTAGCGGGAGCCTACGAGCAGTACTTC. Its amino acids are CASSLGGLAGAYEQYF.